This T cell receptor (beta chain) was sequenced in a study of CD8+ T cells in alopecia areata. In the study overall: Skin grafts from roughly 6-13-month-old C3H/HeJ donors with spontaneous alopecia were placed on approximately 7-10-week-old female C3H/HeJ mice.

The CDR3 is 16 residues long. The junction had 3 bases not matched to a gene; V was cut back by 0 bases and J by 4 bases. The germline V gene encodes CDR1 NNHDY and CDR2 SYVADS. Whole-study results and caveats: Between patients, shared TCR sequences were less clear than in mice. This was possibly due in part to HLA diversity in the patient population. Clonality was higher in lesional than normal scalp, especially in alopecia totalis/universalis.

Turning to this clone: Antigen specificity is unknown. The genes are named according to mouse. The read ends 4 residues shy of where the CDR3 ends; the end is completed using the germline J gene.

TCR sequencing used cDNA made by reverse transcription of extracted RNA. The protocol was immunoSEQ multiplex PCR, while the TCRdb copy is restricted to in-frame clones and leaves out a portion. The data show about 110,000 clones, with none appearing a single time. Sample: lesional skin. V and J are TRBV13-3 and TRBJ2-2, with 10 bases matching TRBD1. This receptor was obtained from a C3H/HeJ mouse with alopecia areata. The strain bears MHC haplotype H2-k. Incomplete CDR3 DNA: TGTGCCAGCAGTGATGTGGACAGGGGGGTCACCGGG. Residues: CASSDVDRGVTG. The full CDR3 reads CASSDVDRGVTGQLYF.